The source of this TCR beta chain is a study of CD8 T cells in ankylosing spondylitis (TCRdb year 2017). Background for the entire study: The study profiled T cell receptor beta repertoires in healthy donors and ankylosing spondylitis patients to find disease-linked TCR variants. Peripheral blood was sampled, and synovial fluid was additionally collected from ankylosing spondylitis patients. The full study cohort comprised 20 to 30 ankylosing spondylitis patients and about a hundred healthy donors. General study outcomes and caveats: Significant enrichment of the disease-linked clones was reported in matched synovial fluid samples from ankylosing spondylitis patients. A TCR beta motif made up of several highly homologous amino acid variants appeared to be characteristic of blood from ankylosing spondylitis patients. Some motif variants had previously been reported in the synovial fluid and blood of reactive arthritis patients, which suggests shared mechanisms of disease initiation. The disease-linked clones had a CD8+ phenotype and were found at relatively low frequencies in peripheral blood.

Deletion took 3 bases off V and 2 bases off J, with a span of 11 bases between the germline ends. CDR1 and CDR2 (LNHNV, YYDKDF) derive from the germline V gene (reference sequence). Counted from cysteine to phenylalanine, this CDR3 has 15 amino acids. The CDR3 DNA has 45 bases and is translated from base 1. The instrument given in TCRdb is Illumina HiSeq 2500. Quantitative 5'-RACE with molecular barcodes was used to prepare TCR beta libraries. The study's own analysis went as follows. To identify disease-linked TCR variants, a new computational method was used, one built on a probabilistic model of VDJ rearrangement. TCRdb redid the processing of the public reads, applying fastp at Q25 and MiXCR, and retained in-frame beta chains. Rows are unified per CDR3 protein, each entry keeping the most common DNA and genes. The V and J calls come from TCRdb's annotation, not from the publication. This sample lists 150,000 to 200,000 distinct CDR3 sequences; under 15% were detected once. Approximately 11% of the sample rests with the top ten.

This clonotype has a handful of counts. Its cognate antigen has yet to be identified. The sample holds no much larger clone one base away, and base qualities are not on file. The material sequenced was blood, either unsorted or a sorted T cell fraction (not recorded which). The TCR originated in a female donor with ankylosing spondylitis or in good health (not recorded which). The rearranged segments are TRBV15 and TRBJ2-1; a tentative D match to TRBD2 spans 6 bases. Here the CDR3 is given as CATSRTRWAYNEQFF. The base sequence is TGTGCCACCAGCAGGACTAGATGGGCCTACAATGAGCAGTTCTTC.